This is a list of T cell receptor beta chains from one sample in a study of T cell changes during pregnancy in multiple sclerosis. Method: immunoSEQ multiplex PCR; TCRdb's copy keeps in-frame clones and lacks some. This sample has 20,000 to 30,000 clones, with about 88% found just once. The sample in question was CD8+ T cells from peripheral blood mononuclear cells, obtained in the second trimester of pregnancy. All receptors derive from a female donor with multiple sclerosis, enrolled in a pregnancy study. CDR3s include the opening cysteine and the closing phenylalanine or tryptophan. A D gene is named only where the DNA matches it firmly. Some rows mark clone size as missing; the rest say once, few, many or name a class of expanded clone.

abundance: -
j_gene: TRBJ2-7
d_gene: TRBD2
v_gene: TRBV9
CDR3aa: CASSVGGGFEQYF
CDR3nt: TGTGCCAGCAGCGTGGGCGGGGGGTTCGAGCAGTACTTC

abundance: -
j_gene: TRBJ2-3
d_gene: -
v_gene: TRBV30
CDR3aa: CAWSVLGAGTDTQYF
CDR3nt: TGTGCCTGGAGCGTACTGGGGGCGGGCACAGATACGCAGTATTTT

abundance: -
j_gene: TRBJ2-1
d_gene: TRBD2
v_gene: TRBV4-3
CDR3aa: CASSQVSGLPHNEQFF
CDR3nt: TGCGCCAGCAGCCAAGTTTCGGGACTACCTCATAATGAGCAGTTCTTC

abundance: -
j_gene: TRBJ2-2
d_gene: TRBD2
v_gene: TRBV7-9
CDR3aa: CASSPAPSGDTRLFF
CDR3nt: TGTGCCAGCAGCCCTGCCCCTAGCGGGGATACACGGCTGTTTTTT

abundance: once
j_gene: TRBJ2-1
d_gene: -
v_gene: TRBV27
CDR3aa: CASRLGLYNEQFF
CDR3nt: TGTGCCAGCAGACTAGGTCTCTACAATGAGCAGTTCTTC

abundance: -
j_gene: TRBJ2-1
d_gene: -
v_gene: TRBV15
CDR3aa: CATSRGIFRGLYNEQFF
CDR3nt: TGTGCCACCAGCCGAGGAATCTTTAGAGGGCTATACAATGAGCAGTTCTTC

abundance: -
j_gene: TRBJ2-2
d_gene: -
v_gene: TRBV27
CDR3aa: CASSLSIYTGELFF
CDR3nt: TGTGCCAGCAGTTTATCAATCTACACCGGGGAGCTGTTTTTT

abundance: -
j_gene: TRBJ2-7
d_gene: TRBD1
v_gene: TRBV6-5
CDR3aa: CASRYGQGGYEQYF
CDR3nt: TGTGCCAGCAGATACGGACAGGGGGGCTACGAGCAGTACTTC

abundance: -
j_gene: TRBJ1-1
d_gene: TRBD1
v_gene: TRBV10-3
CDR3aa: CAIGTGGNTEAFF
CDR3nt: TGTGCCATTGGGACAGGGGGGAACACTGAAGCTTTCTTT

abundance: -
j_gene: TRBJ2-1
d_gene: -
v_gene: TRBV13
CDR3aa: CASSPEGLYNEQFF
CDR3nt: TGTGCCAGCAGCCCTGAGGGCCTATACAATGAGCAGTTCTTC

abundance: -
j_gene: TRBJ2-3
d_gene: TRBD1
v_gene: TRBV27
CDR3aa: CASRSTGGDLTDTQYF
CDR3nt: TGTGCCAGCAGGTCGACAGGGGGGGACCTTACAGATACGCAGTATTTT

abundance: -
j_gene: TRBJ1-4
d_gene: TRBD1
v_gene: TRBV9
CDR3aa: CASSVEGRGHEKLFF
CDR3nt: TGTGCCAGCAGCGTAGAGGGCAGGGGGCATGAAAAACTGTTTTTT

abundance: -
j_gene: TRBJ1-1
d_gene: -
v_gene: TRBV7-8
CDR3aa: CASSPTGLDTEAFF
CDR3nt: TGTGCCAGCAGCCCCACAGGGTTGGACACTGAAGCTTTCTTT

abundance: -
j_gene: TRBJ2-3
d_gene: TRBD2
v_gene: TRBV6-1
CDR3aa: CASSLAGITDTQYF
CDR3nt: TGTGCCAGCTCGCTAGCGGGGATCACAGATACGCAGTATTTT

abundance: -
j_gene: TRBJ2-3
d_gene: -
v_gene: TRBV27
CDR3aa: CASSFGSRYTDTQYF
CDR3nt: TGTGCCAGCAGTTTTGGAAGCAGGTACACAGATACGCAGTATTTT

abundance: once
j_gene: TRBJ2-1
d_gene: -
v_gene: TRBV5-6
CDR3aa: CASSPREPYNEQFF
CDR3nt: TGTGCCAGCAGCCCAAGAGAGCCCTACAATGAGCAGTTCTTC

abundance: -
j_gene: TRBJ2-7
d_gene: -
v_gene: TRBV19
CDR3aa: CASSITGYYEQYF
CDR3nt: TGTGCCAGCAGTATCACAGGGTACTACGAGCAGTACTTC

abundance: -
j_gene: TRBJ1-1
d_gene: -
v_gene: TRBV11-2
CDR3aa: CASSLDGGFGAFF
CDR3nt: TGTGCCAGCAGCTTAGATGGAGGGTTTGGAGCTTTCTTT

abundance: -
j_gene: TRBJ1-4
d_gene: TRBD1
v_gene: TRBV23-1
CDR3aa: CARPRTGRLDREKLFF
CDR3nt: TGCGCCAGGCCCAGGACAGGTCGATTAGATCGTGAAAAACTGTTTTTT

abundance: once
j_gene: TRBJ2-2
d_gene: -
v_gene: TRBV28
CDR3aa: CASQSGTSNTGELFF
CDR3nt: TGTGCCAGCCAATCCGGGACATCGAACACCGGGGAGCTGTTTTTT

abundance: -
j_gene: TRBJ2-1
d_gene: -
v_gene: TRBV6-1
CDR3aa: CASSEVAALPYNEQFF
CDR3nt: TGTGCCAGCAGTGAGGTTGCTGCCCTACCCTACAATGAGCAGTTCTTC

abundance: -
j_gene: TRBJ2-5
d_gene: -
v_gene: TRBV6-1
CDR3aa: CASSETFWTTQETQYF
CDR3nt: TGTGCCAGCAGTGAAACATTTTGGACTACCCAAGAGACCCAGTACTTC

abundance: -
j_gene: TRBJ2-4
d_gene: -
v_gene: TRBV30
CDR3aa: CAWRLTGITPKNIQYF
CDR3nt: TGTGCCTGGAGACTCACAGGGATAACCCCCAAAAACATTCAGTACTTC

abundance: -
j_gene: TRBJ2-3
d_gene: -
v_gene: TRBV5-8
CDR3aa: CASRPGYTDTQYF
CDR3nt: TGTGCCAGCAGACCAGGTTACACAGATACGCAGTATTTT

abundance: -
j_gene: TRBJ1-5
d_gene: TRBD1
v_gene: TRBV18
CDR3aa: CASSPPTGGREQPQHF
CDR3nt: TGTGCCAGCTCACCACCTACAGGGGGCCGGGAACAGCCCCAGCATTTT

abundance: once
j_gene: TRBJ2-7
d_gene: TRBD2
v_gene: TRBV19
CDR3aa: CASSISRTSGIFDEQYF
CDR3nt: TGTGCCAGTAGTATTTCCAGGACTAGCGGGATCTTTGACGAGCAGTACTTC

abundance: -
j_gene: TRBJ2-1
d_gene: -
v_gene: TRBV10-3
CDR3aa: CAISENSNEQFF
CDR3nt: TGTGCCATCAGTGAGAACAGCAATGAGCAGTTCTTC

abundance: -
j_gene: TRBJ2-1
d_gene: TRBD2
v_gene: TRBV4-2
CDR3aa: CASTLGAGDSYNEQFF
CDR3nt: TGTGCCAGCACCCTCGGGGCGGGAGACTCCTACAATGAGCAGTTCTTC

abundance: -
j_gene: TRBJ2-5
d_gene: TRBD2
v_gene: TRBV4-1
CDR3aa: CASSQEGAEGASGLQETQYF
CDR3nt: TGCGCCAGCAGCCAAGAAGGGGCCGAGGGTGCTAGCGGTCTCCAAGAGACCCAGTACTTC

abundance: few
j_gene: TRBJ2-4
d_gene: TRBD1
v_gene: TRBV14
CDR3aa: CASSQGQGFDIQYF
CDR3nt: TGTGCCAGCAGCCAAGGACAGGGTTTTGACATTCAGTACTTC

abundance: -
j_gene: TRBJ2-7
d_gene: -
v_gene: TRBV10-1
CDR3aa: CASSESIGRCRGFLLSHGEQYF
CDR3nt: TGCGCCAGCAGTGAGTCGATAGGTAGGTGCAGGGGATTCCTCTTGTCGCATGGCGAGCAGTACTTC

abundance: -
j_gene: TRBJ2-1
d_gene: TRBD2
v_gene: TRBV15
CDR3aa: CATSRDGGLAGKNEQFF
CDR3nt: TGTGCCACCAGCAGAGATGGGGGACTAGCGGGAAAGAATGAGCAGTTCTTC

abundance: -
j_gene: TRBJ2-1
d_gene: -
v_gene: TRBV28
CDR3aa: CASRGSGDEQFF
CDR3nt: TGTGCCAGCAGGGGATCAGGGGATGAGCAGTTCTTC

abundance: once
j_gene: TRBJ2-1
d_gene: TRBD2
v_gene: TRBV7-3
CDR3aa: CASSSGLAPYNEQFF
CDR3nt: TGTGCCAGCAGCTCGGGACTAGCGCCTTACAATGAGCAGTTCTTC

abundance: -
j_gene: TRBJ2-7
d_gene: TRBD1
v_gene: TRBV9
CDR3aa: CASSVEGTDYEQYF
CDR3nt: TGTGCCAGCAGCGTAGAGGGGACAGACTACGAGCAGTACTTC

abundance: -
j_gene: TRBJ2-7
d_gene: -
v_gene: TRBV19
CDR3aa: CASTAPGDHFLF
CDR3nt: TGTGCCAGTACTGCCCCAGGGGACCACTTCCTATTC

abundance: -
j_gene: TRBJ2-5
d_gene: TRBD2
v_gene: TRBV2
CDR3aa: CASSSLAGRETQYF
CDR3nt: TGTGCCAGCAGTTCCCTAGCGGGCCGGGAGACCCAGTACTTC

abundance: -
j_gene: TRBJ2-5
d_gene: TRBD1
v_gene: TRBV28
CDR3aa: CASVSQGDQETQYF
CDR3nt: TGTGCCAGCGTATCCCAGGGGGACCAAGAGACCCAGTACTTC

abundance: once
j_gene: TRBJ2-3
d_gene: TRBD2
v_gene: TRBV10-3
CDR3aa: CAIRPSFEGASASGTTTDTQYF
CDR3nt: TGTGCCATCCGGCCATCATTTGAGGGGGCGTCGGCTAGCGGGACGACCACAGATACGCAGTATTTT

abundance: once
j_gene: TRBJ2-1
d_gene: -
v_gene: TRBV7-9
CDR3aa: CASSSGSRGNEQFF
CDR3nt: TGTGCCAGCAGCTCTGGGTCCCGGGGCAATGAGCAGTTCTTC

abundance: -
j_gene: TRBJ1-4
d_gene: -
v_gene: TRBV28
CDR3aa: CASSSKTLNEKLFF
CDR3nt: TGTGCCAGCAGTTCCAAGACACTGAATGAAAAACTGTTTTTT